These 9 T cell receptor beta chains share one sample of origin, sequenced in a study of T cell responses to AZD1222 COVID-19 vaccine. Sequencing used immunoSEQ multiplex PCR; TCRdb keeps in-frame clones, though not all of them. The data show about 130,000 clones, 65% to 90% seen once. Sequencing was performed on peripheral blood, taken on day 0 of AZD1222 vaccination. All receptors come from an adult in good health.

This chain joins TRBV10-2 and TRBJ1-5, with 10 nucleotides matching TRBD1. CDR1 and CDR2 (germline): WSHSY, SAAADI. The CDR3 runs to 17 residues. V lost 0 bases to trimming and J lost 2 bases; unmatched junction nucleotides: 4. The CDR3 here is CASSESGQGMRNQPQHF. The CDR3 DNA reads TGCGCCAGCAGTGAGTCGGGACAGGGGATGCGCAATCAGCCCCAGCATTTT.

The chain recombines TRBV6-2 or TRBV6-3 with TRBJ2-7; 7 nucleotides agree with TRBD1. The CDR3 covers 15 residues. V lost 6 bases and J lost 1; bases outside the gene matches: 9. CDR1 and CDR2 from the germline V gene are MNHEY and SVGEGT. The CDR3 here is CASRPTGTASYEQYF. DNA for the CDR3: TGTGCCAGCAGACCTACGGGGACAGCATCCTACGAGCAGTACTTC.

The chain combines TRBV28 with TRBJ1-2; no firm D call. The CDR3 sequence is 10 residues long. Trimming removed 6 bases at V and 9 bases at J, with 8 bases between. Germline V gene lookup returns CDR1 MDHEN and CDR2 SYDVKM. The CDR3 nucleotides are TGTGCCAGCAGGGGGATAAGCTACACCTTC. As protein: CASRGISYTF.

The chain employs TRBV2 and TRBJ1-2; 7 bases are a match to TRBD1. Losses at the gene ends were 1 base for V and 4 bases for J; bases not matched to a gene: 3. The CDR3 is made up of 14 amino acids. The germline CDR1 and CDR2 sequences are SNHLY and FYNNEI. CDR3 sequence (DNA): TGTGCCAGCAGTGAAGAGACAGGGATCTATGGCTACACCTTC. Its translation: CASSEETGIYGYTF.

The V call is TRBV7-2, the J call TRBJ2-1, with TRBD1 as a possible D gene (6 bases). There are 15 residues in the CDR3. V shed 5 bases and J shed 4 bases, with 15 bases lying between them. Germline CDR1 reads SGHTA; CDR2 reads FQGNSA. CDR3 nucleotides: TGTGCCAGCAGCCCTCCTGGACAGACTTACAATGAGCAGTTCTTC. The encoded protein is CASSPPGQTYNEQFF.

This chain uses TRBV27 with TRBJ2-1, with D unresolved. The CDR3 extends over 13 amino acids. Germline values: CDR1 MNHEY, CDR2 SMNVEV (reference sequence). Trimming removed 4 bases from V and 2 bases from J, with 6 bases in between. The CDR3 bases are TGTGCCAGCAGTTCGCGGCCCTACAATGAGCAGTTCTTC. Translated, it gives CASSSRPYNEQFF.

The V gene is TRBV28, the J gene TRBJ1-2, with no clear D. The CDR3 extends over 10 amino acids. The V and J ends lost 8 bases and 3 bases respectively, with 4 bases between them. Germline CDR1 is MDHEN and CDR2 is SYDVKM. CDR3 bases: TGTGCCAGCGGGGACTATGGCTACACCTTC. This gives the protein CASGDYGYTF.

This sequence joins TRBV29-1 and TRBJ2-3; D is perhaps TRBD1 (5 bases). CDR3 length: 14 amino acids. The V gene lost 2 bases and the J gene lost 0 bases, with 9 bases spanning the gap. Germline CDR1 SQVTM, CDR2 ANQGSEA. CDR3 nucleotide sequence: TGCAGCGTTGAAATGGACACTAGCACAGATACGCAGTATTTT. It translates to CSVEMDTSTDTQYF.

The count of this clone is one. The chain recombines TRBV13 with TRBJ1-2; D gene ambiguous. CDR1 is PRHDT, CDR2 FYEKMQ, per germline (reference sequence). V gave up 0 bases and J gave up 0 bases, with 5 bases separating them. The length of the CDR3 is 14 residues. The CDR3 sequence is CASSLGEANYGYTF. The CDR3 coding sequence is TGTGCCAGCAGCTTAGGTGAAGCTAACTATGGCTACACCTTC.